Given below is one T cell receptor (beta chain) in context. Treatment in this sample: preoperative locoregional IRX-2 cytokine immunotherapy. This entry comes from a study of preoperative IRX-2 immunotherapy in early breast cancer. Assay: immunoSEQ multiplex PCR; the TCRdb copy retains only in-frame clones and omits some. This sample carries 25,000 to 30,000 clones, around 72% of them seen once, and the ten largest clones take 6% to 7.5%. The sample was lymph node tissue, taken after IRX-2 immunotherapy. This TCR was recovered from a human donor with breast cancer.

The CDR3 bases are TGTGCCAGCAGCCCCGGTAAGGTAGGGGTAGGCAATGAGCAGTTCTTC. Protein product: CASSPGKVGVGNEQFF. The chain recombines TRBV11-3 with TRBJ2-1, with a weak D call TRBD1 (5 bases). With 5 bases removed from V and 6 bases from J, the gap between germline ends came to 20 bases. Germline assignment: CDR1 SGHNT and CDR2 YENEEA. The CDR3 consists of 16 residues.